These 12 T cell receptor beta chains came from one sample sequenced in a study of blood T cell repertoires in COVID-19. Data came from immunoSEQ multiplex PCR; TCRdb stores just in-frame clones and leaves some out. The sample yields some 190,000 clones, 80% to 90% seen once. The specimen sequenced was peripheral blood. These receptors were collected from a man younger than 35 with active or convalescent COVID-19.

J is TRBJ2-3 and V is TRBV28; 7 positions agree with TRBD1. The V gene's germline CDR1 is MDHEN and CDR2 SYDVKM. With V trimmed by 4 bases and J by 6 bases, 10 bases remained unmatched. The CDR3 has 15 amino acids. DNA for the CDR3: TGTGCCAGCAGTTCCCAACAGGGGATGGTGGATACGCAGTATTTT. Amino acid sequence: CASSSQQGMVDTQYF.

The genes are TRBV4-1 and TRBJ2-7, with D possibly being TRBD2 (6 bases). CDR3 length: 17 amino acids. The V and J ends lost 0 bases and 2 bases respectively, with 17 bases between them. CDR1 MGHRA and CDR2 YSYEKL come from the germline V gene. The CDR3 nucleotides are TGCGCCAGCAGCCAAGAATCCGGGACTTATCAAACCTACGAGCAGTACTTC. Encoded protein: CASSQESGTYQTYEQYF.

The rearrangement links TRBV5-1 to TRBJ2-1, with 7 bases aligning to TRBD2. Germline V gene lookup returns CDR1 SGHRS and CDR2 YFSETQ. V gave up 0 bases and J gave up 8 bases; unmatched junction bases: 5. The CDR3 extends over 14 amino acids. Here the CDR3 reads CASSLVAGRDEQFF. CDR3 sequence (DNA): TGCGCCAGCAGCTTGGTAGCGGGCCGGGATGAGCAGTTCTTC.

V and J are TRBV3-1 (or the pseudogene TRBV3-2) and TRBJ2-1, with TRBD1 matching 11 bases. This CDR3 has 18 residues. With 3 bases clipped from V and 6 bases from J, the junction kept 13 bases outside the gene matches. CDR1 and CDR2 (germline): LGHDT, YNNKEL (reference sequence). CDR3 residues: CASSQLPGTGGTGNEQFF. CDR3 sequence (DNA): TGTGCCAGCAGCCAGTTACCCGGGACAGGGGGTACAGGCAATGAGCAGTTCTTC.

This clone was detected a few times. The chain is built from TRBV6-6 and TRBJ1-1; TRBD1 matches at 7 bases. The CDR3 is 12 residues long. Germline lookup yields CDR1 MNHNY and CDR2 SVGAGI (reference sequence). V gave up 6 bases and J gave up 9 bases; unmatched junction bases: 7. The CDR3 spells CASSRGQAQAFF. CDR3 in DNA: TGTGCCAGCAGCCGTGGACAGGCCCAAGCTTTCTTT.

The chain is built from TRBV27 and TRBJ1-1, with D possibly matching TRBD1 (5 bases). Trimming shortened V by 3 bases and J by 4 bases, and 15 bases separated the two germline ends. CDR3 length equals 15 residues. Germline V gives CDR1 MNHEY, CDR2 SMNVEV (reference sequence). The CDR3 protein is CASSLGGRAATEAFF. As DNA, the CDR3 is TGTGCCAGCAGTTTGGGGGGGAGGGCCGCCACTGAAGCTTTCTTT.

The chain is built from TRBV19 and TRBJ1-1; 7 bases line up with TRBD1. V shed 5 bases and J 0 bases; nucleotides not matched to a gene: 6. Germline CDR1 and CDR2: LNHDA and SQIVND (reference sequence). This CDR3 has 15 residues. CDR3: CASSPQGGLNTEAFF. CDR3 nucleotides: TGTGCCAGTAGTCCCCAGGGGGGCTTGAACACTGAAGCTTTCTTT.

The CDR3 protein is CASSDHRTGRNTEAFF. CDR3 coding DNA: TGTGCCAGCAGTGACCACCGGACAGGAAGGAACACTGAAGCTTTCTTT. J is TRBJ1-1 and V is TRBV6-4, with TRBD1 matching over 7 bases. Per the germline V gene, CDR1 is MRHNA and CDR2 is SNTAGT. The CDR3 contains 16 residues. The V segment lost 2 bases and the J segment 1 base; nucleotides outside the gene matches: 7.

This clone has more than one count but fewer than ten. The chain links TRBV29-1 to TRBJ2-5, with a tentative D call TRBD2 (6 bases). The CDR3 sequence is 15 residues long. The V end was cut by 6 bases, the J end by 3 bases, with 20 bases between. Germline V CDR1 and CDR2: SQVTM, ANQGSEA. The CDR3 nucleotides are TGCAGCGTGAGGACTGGCGGGGCAATCGAAGAGACCCAGTACTTC. Its protein is CSVRTGGAIEETQYF.

This chain uses TRBV30 with TRBJ2-1; maybe TRBD1 (7 bases). Germline V gene data show CDR1 as GTSNPN and CDR2 as SVGIG (reference sequence). V lost 8 bases to trimming and J lost 3 bases, with 17 bases between them. The CDR3 length is 14 residues. CDR3 sequence reads: CAGIRQGGYNEQFF. For the CDR3, the DNA is TGTGCCGGGATTAGACAGGGAGGCTACAATGAGCAGTTCTTC.

The chain has TRBV7-8 and TRBJ1-3, with D unclear. V lost 1 base, J lost 2 bases, and 9 bases lay in between. Germline loops: CDR1 SGHVS, CDR2 FQNEAQ. The CDR3 is 15 residues long. In nucleotides, the CDR3 is TGTGCCAGCAGCTTAGTCGGGGTGCCTGGAAACACCATATATTTT. Its protein product is CASSLVGVPGNTIYF.

V and J are TRBV24-1 and TRBJ2-2; TRBD1 agrees at 7 bases. This CDR3 has 14 residues. Trimming at V came to 7 bases and at J to 0 bases, leaving 1 base not matched to a gene. Germline-derived CDR1 and CDR2 are KGHDR and SFDVKD. CDR3 nucleotides: TGTGCCACCAGCAGGGGGTCGAACACCGGGGAGCTGTTTTTT. Translated, it gives CATSRGSNTGELFF.